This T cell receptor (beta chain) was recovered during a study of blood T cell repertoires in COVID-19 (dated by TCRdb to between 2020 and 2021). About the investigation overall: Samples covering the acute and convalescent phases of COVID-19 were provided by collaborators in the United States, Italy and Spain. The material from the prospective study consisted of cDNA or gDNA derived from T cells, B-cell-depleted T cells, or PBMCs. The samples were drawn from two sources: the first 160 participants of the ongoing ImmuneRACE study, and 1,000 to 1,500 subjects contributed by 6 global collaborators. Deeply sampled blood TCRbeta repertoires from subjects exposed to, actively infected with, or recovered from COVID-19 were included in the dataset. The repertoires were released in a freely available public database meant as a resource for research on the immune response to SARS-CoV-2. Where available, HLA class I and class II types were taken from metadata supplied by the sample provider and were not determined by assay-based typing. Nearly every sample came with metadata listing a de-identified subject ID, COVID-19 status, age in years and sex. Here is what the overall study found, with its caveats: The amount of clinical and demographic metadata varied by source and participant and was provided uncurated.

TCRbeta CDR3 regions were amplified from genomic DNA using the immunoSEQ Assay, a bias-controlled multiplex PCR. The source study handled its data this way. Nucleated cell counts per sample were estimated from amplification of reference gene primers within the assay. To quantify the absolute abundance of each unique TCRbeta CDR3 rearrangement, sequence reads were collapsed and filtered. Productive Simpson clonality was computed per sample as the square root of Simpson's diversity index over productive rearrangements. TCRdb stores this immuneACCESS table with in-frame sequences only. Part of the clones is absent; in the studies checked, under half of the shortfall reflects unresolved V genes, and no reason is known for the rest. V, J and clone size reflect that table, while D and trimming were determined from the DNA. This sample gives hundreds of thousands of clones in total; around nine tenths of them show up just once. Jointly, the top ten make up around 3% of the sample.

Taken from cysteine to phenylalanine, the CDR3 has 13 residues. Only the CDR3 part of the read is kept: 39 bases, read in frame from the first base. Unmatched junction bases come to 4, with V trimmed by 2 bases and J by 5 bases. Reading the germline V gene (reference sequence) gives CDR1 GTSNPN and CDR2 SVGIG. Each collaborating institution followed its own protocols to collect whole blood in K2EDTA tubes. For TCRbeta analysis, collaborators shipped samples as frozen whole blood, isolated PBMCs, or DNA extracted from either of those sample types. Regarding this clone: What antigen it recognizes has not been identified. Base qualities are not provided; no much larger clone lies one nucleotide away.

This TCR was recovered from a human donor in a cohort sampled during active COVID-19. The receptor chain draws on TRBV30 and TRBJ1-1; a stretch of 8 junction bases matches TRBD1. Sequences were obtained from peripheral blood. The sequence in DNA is TGTGCCTGGAGTTACAGGGGGAGGACTGAAGCTTTCTTT. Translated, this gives CAWSYRGRTEAFF.